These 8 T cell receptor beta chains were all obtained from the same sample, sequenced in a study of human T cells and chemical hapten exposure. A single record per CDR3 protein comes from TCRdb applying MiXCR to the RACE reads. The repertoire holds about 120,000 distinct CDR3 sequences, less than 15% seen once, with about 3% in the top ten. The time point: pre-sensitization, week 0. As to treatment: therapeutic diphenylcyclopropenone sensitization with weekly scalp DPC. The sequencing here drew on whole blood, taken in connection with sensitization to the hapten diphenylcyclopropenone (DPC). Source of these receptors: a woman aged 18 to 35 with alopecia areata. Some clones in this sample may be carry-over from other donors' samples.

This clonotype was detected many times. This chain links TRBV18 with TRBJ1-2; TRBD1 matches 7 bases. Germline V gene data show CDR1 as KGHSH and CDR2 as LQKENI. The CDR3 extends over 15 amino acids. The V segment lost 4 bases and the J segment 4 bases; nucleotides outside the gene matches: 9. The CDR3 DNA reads TGTGCCAGCTCACTAGCCGGGACAGACTTCTATGGCTACACCTTC. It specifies CASSLAGTDFYGYTF.

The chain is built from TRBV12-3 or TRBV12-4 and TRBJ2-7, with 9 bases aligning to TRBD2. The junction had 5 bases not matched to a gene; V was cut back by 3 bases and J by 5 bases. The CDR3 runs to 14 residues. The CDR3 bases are TGTGCCAGCAGTTTTGGACTAGCGCGGAACGAGCAGTACTTC. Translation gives CASSFGLARNEQYF.

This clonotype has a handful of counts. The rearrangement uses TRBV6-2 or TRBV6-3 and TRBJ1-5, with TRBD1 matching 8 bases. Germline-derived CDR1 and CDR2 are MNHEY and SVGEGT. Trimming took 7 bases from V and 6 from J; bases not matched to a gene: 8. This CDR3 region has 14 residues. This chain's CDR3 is CASKEGQVIQPQHF. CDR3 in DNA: TGTGCCAGCAAAGAGGGACAGGTAATTCAGCCCCAGCATTTT.

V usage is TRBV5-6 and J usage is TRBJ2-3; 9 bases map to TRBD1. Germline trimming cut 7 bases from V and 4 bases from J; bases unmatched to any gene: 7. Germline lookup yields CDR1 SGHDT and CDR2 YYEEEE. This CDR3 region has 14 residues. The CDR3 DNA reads TGTGCCAGCGCGACAGGGGGTTTCGCAGATACGCAGTATTTT. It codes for CASATGGFADTQYF.

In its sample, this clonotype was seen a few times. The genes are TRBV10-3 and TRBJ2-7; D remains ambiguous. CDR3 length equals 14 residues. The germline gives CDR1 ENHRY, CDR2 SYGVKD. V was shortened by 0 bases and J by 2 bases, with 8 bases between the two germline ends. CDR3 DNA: TGTGCCATCAGTGAGTCTTCAGGCGCCTACGAGCAGTACTTC. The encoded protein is CAISESSGAYEQYF.

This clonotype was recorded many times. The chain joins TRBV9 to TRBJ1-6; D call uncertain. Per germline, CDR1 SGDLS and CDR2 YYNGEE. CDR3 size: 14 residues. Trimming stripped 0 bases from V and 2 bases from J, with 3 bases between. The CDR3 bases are TGTGCCAGCAGCGTAGAACCCTATAATTCACCCCTCCACTTT. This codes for CASSVEPYNSPLHF.

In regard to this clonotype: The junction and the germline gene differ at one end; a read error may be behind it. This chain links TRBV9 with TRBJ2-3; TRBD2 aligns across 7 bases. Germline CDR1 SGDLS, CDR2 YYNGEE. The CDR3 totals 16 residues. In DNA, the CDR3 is TGTGCCAGCAGCGTAGCTAGCGGTGCTAGCACAGATTCGCAGTATTTT. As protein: CASSVASGASTDSQYF.

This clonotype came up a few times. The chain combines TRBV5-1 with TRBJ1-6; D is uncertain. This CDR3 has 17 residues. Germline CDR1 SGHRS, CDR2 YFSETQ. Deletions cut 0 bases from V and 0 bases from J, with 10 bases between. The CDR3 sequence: CASSLGRRGSYNSPLHF. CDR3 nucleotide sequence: TGCGCCAGCAGCTTGGGGAGACGGGGCTCCTATAATTCACCCCTCCACTTT.